The 16 T cell receptor beta chains below come from one sample, sequenced in a study of cytomegalovirus exposure and HLA in healthy donors. Measured with immunoSEQ multiplex PCR; TCRdb has only the in-frame clones, and not every one. Among some 68,000 clones, roughly 97% were seen once, and the ten largest hold around 2.5%. The sequencing input was PBMCs. All receptors derive from a man between 18 and 29 years old in good health and CMV-seronegative.

The chain has TRBV5-1 and TRBJ2-3; D possibly corresponds to TRBD2 (6 bases). V was pared by 0 bases and J by 0 bases, with 14 bases between. The CDR3 is 17 amino acids. Germline V gene data show CDR1 as SGHRS and CDR2 as YFSETQ. The CDR3: CASSLGSGGYSTDTQYF. For the CDR3, the DNA is TGCGCCAGCAGCTTGGGTAGCGGAGGTTATAGCACAGATACGCAGTATTTT.

V and J are TRBV12-5 and TRBJ2-3; D perhaps matches TRBD2 (5 bases). CDR3 size: 14 residues. CDR1 is LGHNT and CDR2 is FRNRAP in the germline V gene. V lost 6 bases and J 6 bases, leaving 16 bases between the germline ends. The CDR3 DNA reads TGTGCTAGTGGCCCTTTGCGAGGGTACGATACGCAGTATTTT. Its protein is CASGPLRGYDTQYF.

V is TRBV2 and J is TRBJ2-7; perhaps TRBD2 as D (5 bases). V dropped 8 bases and J dropped 3 bases, with 17 bases sitting between them. The germline gives CDR1 SNHLY, CDR2 FYNNEI. The CDR3 loop spans 14 amino acids. The CDR3 DNA sequence: TGTGCCAGCTCACTAGAATACGACTACTACGAGCAGTACTTC. It encodes CASSLEYDYYEQYF. The full variable domain, completed using reference TRBV2 and TRBJ2-7, is EPEVTQTPSHQVTQMGQEVILRCVPISNHLYFYWYRQILGQKVEFLVSFYNNEISEKSEIFDDQFSVERPDGSNFTLKIRSTKLEDSAMYFCASSLEYDYYEQYFGPGTRLTVT.

The V gene is TRBV18, the J gene TRBJ2-1, with D possibly matching TRBD1 (6 bases). V was clipped by 4 bases and J by 2 bases, with 12 bases between them. The CDR3 consists of 15 residues. Germline V CDR1 and CDR2: KGHSH, LQKENI. CDR3 amino acids: CASSLPGHTYNEQFF. In DNA form, the CDR3 reads TGTGCCAGCTCACTCCCGGGACACACCTACAATGAGCAGTTCTTC.

The gene calls are TRBV18 and TRBJ2-1; 12 bases line up with TRBD2. The CDR3 runs to 14 residues. V was pared by 0 bases and J by 12 bases, with 3 bases of the junction left unmatched. Germline loops: CDR1 KGHSH, CDR2 LQKENI. CDR3 amino acids: CASSPPGLAGLQFF. The CDR3 DNA is TGTGCCAGCTCACCACCGGGACTAGCGGGCCTGCAGTTCTTC. Looking up the rest from reference TRBV18 and TRBJ2-1 gives the full variable domain: NAGVMQNPRHLVRRRGQEARLRCSPMKGHSHVYWYRQLPEEGLKFMVYLQKENIIDESGMPKERFSAEFPKEGPSILRIQQVVRGDSAAYFCASSPPGLAGLQFFGPGTRLTVL.

J is TRBJ2-7 and V is TRBV18; D possibly corresponds to TRBD1 (6 bases). This CDR3 contains 14 residues. Germline V gene data show CDR1 as KGHSH and CDR2 as LQKENI. Trimming took off 3 bases at V and 1 base at J, with 10 bases between the two ends. The CDR3 region is CASSPGDKSYEQYF. CDR3 DNA sequence: TGTGCCAGCTCACCGGGGGACAAATCCTACGAGCAGTACTTC.

This sequence joins TRBV19 and TRBJ1-2, with D unresolved. Germline values: CDR1 LNHDA, CDR2 SQIVND (reference sequence). V was cut by 4 bases and J by 0 bases, with 6 bases left in between. The CDR3 loop spans 13 amino acids. The DNA for the CDR3 is TGTGCCAGTAGTACTGCAGCTAACTATGGCTACACCTTC. Amino acid sequence: CASSTAANYGYTF.

This chain connects TRBV18 to TRBJ2-1, with 8 bases matching TRBD2. V shed 8 bases and J 2 bases; nucleotides not matched to a gene: 2. Germline CDR1 KGHSH, CDR2 LQKENI. CDR3 length: 13 amino acids. CDR3 region: CASQGLAYNEQFF. CDR3 coding DNA: TGTGCCAGCCAGGGACTAGCCTACAATGAGCAGTTCTTC.

The CDR3 protein is CASSLVQQETQYF. CDR3 DNA sequence: TGTGCCAGCAGCTTAGTACAACAAGAGACCCAGTACTTC. The chain has TRBV7-9 and TRBJ2-5, with D unclear. Germline CDR1 SEHNR, CDR2 FQNEAQ (reference sequence). V was cut by 1 base and J by 2 bases, with 5 bases left in between. CDR3 length: 13 residues.

This clone was detected only a few times. The rearrangement joins TRBV5-8 to TRBJ1-2, with a tentative D call TRBD1 (5 bases). The CDR3 spans 12 residues. V was cut by 4 bases and J by 8 bases, with 12 bases left in between. Germline V CDR1 and CDR2: SGHTS, YDEGEE. Here the CDR3 reads CASSKGHWGYTF. CDR3 nucleotides: TGTGCCAGCAGCAAGGGGCATTGGGGCTACACCTTC.

The CDR3 DNA sequence: TGTGCCAGCAGTATTACGGGAGGGGGCGGGTATGGCTACACCTTC. Translated, it gives CASSITGGGGYGYTF. V gene TRBV27 combines with J gene TRBJ1-2; 7 nucleotides match TRBD1. The CDR3 covers 15 residues. Germline V gene lookup returns CDR1 MNHEY and CDR2 SMNVEV (reference sequence). V lost 5 bases, J lost 5 bases, and 11 bases stayed unmatched.

The rearrangement uses TRBV28 and TRBJ2-6; 12 bases fit TRBD1. The V segment lost 6 bases and the J segment 2 bases; nucleotides outside the gene matches: 5. The germline V gene encodes CDR1 MDHEN and CDR2 SYDVKM. The CDR3 is 17 residues long. The CDR3 reads CASSTGTGGAGANVLTF. The CDR3 coding sequence is TGTGCCAGCAGCACCGGGACAGGGGGCGCTGGGGCCAACGTCCTGACTTTC.

The CDR3 spells CASSLKPSNQPQHF. In nucleotides, the CDR3 is TGTGCCAGCAGTTTGAAGCCTAGCAATCAGCCCCAGCATTTT. The rearrangement uses TRBV6-5 and TRBJ1-5; D is undetermined. V was pared by 4 bases and J by 0 bases, with 7 bases between. Germline V gene sequence: CDR1 MNHEY, CDR2 SVGAGI. The CDR3 has 14 residues.

V gene TRBV18 combines with J gene TRBJ1-2, with 10 nucleotides matching TRBD1. The CDR3 loop spans 17 amino acids. V shed 0 bases and J 2 bases; nucleotides not matched to a gene: 6. Germline V gene sequence: CDR1 KGHSH, CDR2 LQKENI. This CDR3 reads CASSPPEPGQGNYGYTF. In DNA form, the CDR3 reads TGTGCCAGCTCACCACCCGAACCGGGACAGGGGAACTATGGCTACACCTTC.

V is TRBV6-1 and J is TRBJ1-2; D is unresolved. The CDR3 has 12 amino acids. Germline V gene lookup returns CDR1 MNHNS and CDR2 SASEGT. Trimming stripped 2 bases from V and 4 bases from J, with 5 bases between. The CDR3 loop is CASSERSYGYTF. CDR3 nucleotide sequence: TGTGCCAGCAGTGAACGGAGCTATGGCTACACCTTC.

The chain carries TRBV28 and TRBJ2-1, with TRBD2 matching over 11 bases. CDR1 and CDR2 (germline): MDHEN, SYDVKM. CDR3 length equals 15 residues. V gave up 7 bases and J gave up 7 bases; unmatched junction bases: 9. The CDR3 bases are TGTGCCAGCATTCTAGCGGGAGGATTTTGGAATGAGCAGTTCTTC. As protein: CASILAGGFWNEQFF.